These 6 T cell receptor beta chains came from one sample sequenced in a study of technical replicates of blood from four donors. Profiled with immunoSEQ multiplex PCR; TCRdb holds only in-frame clones, not every one. The table shows tens of thousands of clones, with around 94% occurring only once. The specimen was T cells isolated from PBMCs. Source of these receptors: a human donor in good health.

The rearrangement joins TRBV18 to TRBJ2-7; the D gene is possibly TRBD2 (6 bases). Trimming took off 4 bases at V and 6 bases at J, with 10 bases between the two ends. CDR1 is KGHSH, CDR2 LQKENI, per germline. The CDR3 loop spans 12 amino acids. CDR3 nucleotide sequence: TGTGCCAGCTCACTTGGGACTCCCGAGCAGTACTTC. Its protein is CASSLGTPEQYF.

The chain recombines TRBV5-1 with TRBJ2-3; tentative D call: TRBD1 (6 bases). Trimming took off 4 bases at V and 2 bases at J, with 17 bases between the two ends. CDR3 size: 16 residues. Per the germline V gene, CDR1 is SGHRS and CDR2 is YFSETQ. The CDR3 DNA reads as TGCGCCAGCAGCCTCGCTGGACAGCCCTACACAGATACGCAGTATTTT. It encodes CASSLAGQPYTDTQYF.

The chain couples TRBV9 to TRBJ2-5, with D possibly matching TRBD2 (6 bases). The CDR3 loop spans 13 amino acids. V was shortened by 0 bases and J by 5 bases, with 8 bases between the two germline ends. The germline CDR1 and CDR2 sequences are SGDLS and YYNGEE. The CDR3 spells CASSVDRGETQYF. The CDR3 DNA follows: TGTGCCAGCAGCGTAGATCGGGGGGAGACCCAGTACTTC.

The rearrangement uses TRBV15 and TRBJ2-5, with 7 positions matching TRBD1. This CDR3 contains 15 residues. The germline CDR1 and CDR2 sequences are LNHNV and YYDKDF (reference sequence). V gave up 5 bases and J gave up 5 bases; unmatched junction bases: 11. The CDR3 reads CATSPSRGPWETQYF. CDR3 in DNA: TGTGCCACCAGCCCCTCGAGGGGGCCATGGGAGACCCAGTACTTC.

J is TRBJ2-5 and V is TRBV11-2; D gene unclear. Deletions cut 3 bases from V and 5 bases from J, with 7 bases between. CDR1 is SGHAT and CDR2 is FQNNGV in the germline V gene. The length of the CDR3 is 12 residues. CDR3 residues: CASSFFAETQYF. CDR3 DNA: TGTGCCAGCAGCTTCTTTGCGGAGACCCAGTACTTC.

The rearrangement links TRBV5-4 to TRBJ1-2, with unresolved D. There are 13 residues in the CDR3. The germline CDR1 and CDR2 sequences are SGHNT and YYREEE (reference sequence). Trimming pared 1 base from V and 8 bases from J, leaving 12 bases between. The CDR3 sequence: CASSLPRVGGYTF. The CDR3 DNA sequence: TGTGCCAGCAGCTTGCCCCGGGTCGGGGGCTACACCTTC.